This TCR beta chain appears in the sequencing data of a study of OX40 agonist ivuxolimab in advanced cancers. Study in general: Prior anti-PD-1, anti-PD-L1 or anti-CTLA-4 therapy was allowed; 40% had some. Whole-study findings and limits: In a subset of nonresponders, normalized T-cell clonal expansion was also low.

Trimming pared 1 base from V and 1 base from J, leaving 7 bases between. Germline CDR1 reads SNHLY; CDR2 reads FYNNEI. This CDR3 is built from 15 residues. Clones were sequenced by immunoSEQ multiplex PCR, and TCRdb holds only the in-frame ones, with some missing. The sample includes 70,000 to 95,000 clones, roughly 90% of them seen just once. As concerns this clone: Its antigen remains unidentified.

The sequence came from an adult with an advanced solid tumor such as melanoma, head and neck, liver or kidney cancer. This rearrangement joins TRBV2 to TRBJ1-4, with D perhaps matching TRBD1 (6 bases). This material consisted of CD4+ or CD8+ T cells sorted from blood, taken in a trial of the OX40 agonist ivuxolimab. This CDR3 is CASSEVGQTNEKLFF. DNA for the CDR3: TGTGCCAGCAGTGAAGTGGGACAAACTAATGAAAAACTGTTTTTT.